The 5 T cell receptor beta chains listed next were all sequenced from one sample in a study of T-cell memory formation after mild COVID-19. TCRdb re-derived calls from the 5' RACE reads in MiXCR, one entry per CDR3 protein. The table records approximately 430,000 distinct CDR3 sequences, roughly a quarter of them present only once. Sequenced material: PBMCs or a T cell subset sorted from them (not recorded which). These receptors were taken from an adult woman who had mild COVID-19 (a few samples of this study predate the infection). Cell type and time point are not known.

The table lists this clonotype with a few counts. The chain employs TRBV12-3 or TRBV12-4 and TRBJ1-5, with D maybe TRBD1 (5 bases). V lost 6 bases and J 3 bases, leaving 12 bases between the germline ends. CDR3 length: 14 amino acids. This CDR3 is CASSPWGYNQPQHF. The CDR3 coding sequence is TGTGCCAGCAGCCCCTGGGGCTACAATCAGCCCCAGCATTTT.

This clonotype was found a few times. V usage is TRBV13 and J usage is TRBJ2-3; D is ambiguous. The CDR3 runs 12 residues. Per the germline V gene, CDR1 is PRHDT and CDR2 is FYEKMQ (reference sequence). V lost 4 bases and J lost 6, with 8 bases in between. CDR3 DNA: TGTGCCAGCAGCTCCCTCTCCGATACGCAGTATTTT. Protein sequence: CASSSLSDTQYF.

This clonotype was found a few times. The CDR3 loop is CASSHAGTGGYEQYF. The DNA for the CDR3 is TGCGCCAGCAGCCACGCCGGGACAGGGGGCTACGAGCAGTACTTC. V usage is TRBV4-3 and J usage is TRBJ2-7; TRBD1 matches 11 bases. The CDR3 has 15 amino acids. The trim removed 3 bases at V and 3 bases at J, leaving 4 bases unmatched. Germline loops: CDR1 LGHNA, CDR2 YSLEER.

A few counts support this clonotype. The V call is TRBV7-2, the J call TRBJ2-1, with 8 bases lining up with TRBD1. The V and J ends lost 7 bases and 7 bases, in that order; junction bases with no gene match: 12. CDR1 is SGHTA, CDR2 FQGNSA, per germline. This CDR3 has 15 residues. The CDR3 loop reads CASTLTRGRGNEQFF. DNA of the CDR3: TGTGCCAGCACCCTCACCAGGGGGCGAGGGAATGAGCAGTTCTTC. Complete variable domain (other parts from reference TRBV7-2 and TRBJ2-1): GAGVSQSPSNKVTEKGKDVELRCDPISGHTALYWYRQSLGQGLEFLIYFQGNSAPDKSGLPSDRFSAERTGGSVSTLTIQRTQQEDSAVYLCASTLTRGRGNEQFFGPGTRLTVL.

The rearrangement uses TRBV9 and TRBJ2-5, with D unclear. Trimming stripped 0 bases from V and 1 base from J, with 7 bases between. Per germline, CDR1 SGDLS and CDR2 YYNGEE. This CDR3 region has 14 residues. In DNA form, the CDR3 reads TGTGCCAGCAGCGTAGATCTGCTCCAAGAGACCCAGTACTTC. This encodes CASSVDLLQETQYF.